This entry lists 32 T cell receptor beta chains sequenced from one sample in a study of shared clonotypes between healthy human individuals. Sequencing was performed with immunoSEQ multiplex PCR; in TCRdb, only in-frame clones are kept and a portion is missing. This sample has 2 million to 2.5 million clones, with 85% to 95% found just once. The material sequenced was naive CD4+ T cells from PBMCs. Subset: CD45RA+ positively selected. The receptors here all came from a man between 18 and 29 years old in good health. Some clones in this sample may be carry-over from other donors' samples.

The chain links TRBV9 to TRBJ1-2; TRBD1 agrees at 9 bases. Trimming removed 4 bases from V and 2 bases from J; junction bases left unmatched: 12. The CDR3 spans 17 residues. The germline gives CDR1 SGDLS, CDR2 YYNGEE. The CDR3 coding sequence is TGTGCCAGCAGCCCACCGGGACAGGGTCGGGTCAACTATGGCTACACCTTC. It yields the protein CASSPPGQGRVNYGYTF.

The CDR3 DNA reads as TGTGCCAGCAGCCAAGATACGCTGCGGGTGAGGGGGTCCTACAATGAGCAGTTCTTC. Translating gives CASSQDTLRVRGSYNEQFF. The chain links TRBV4-2 to TRBJ2-1; D perhaps matches TRBD1 (6 bases). Trimming cost V 0 bases and J 1 base, with 19 bases left between them. The CDR3 loop spans 19 amino acids. Germline CDR1 reads LGHNA; CDR2 reads YNFKEQ.

V gene TRBV5-6 combines with J gene TRBJ1-2, with D maybe TRBD1 (5 bases). Looked up from germline, CDR1 is SGHDT and CDR2 is YYEEEE. The CDR3 extends over 15 amino acids. V gave up 3 bases and J gave up 4 bases, with 16 bases separating them. The CDR3 nucleotides are TGTGCCAGCAGCTCCTTCGGGGGGACCCCCTATGGCTACACCTTC. Translation gives CASSSFGGTPYGYTF.

This clone was detected once. The chain carries TRBV29-1 and TRBJ2-1; D may match TRBD1 or TRBD2 (5 bases each). The V gene lost 3 bases and the J gene lost 1 base, with 16 bases spanning the gap. In germline, CDR1 is SQVTM, CDR2 ANQGSEA. The CDR3 contains 16 residues. The CDR3 region is CSVEDPGWGSYNEQFF. As DNA, the CDR3 is TGCAGCGTTGAGGATCCCGGGTGGGGGTCCTACAATGAGCAGTTCTTC.

The chain recombines TRBV28 with TRBJ1-3; D unresolved. The V and J ends lost 2 bases and 2 bases respectively, with 4 bases between them. Germline-derived CDR1 and CDR2 are MDHEN and SYDVKM. The CDR3 extends over 13 amino acids. CDR3: CASSLQTGNTIYF. The DNA of the CDR3 is TGTGCCAGCAGTTTACAGACTGGAAACACCATATATTTT.

The chain uses TRBV7-2 and TRBJ2-7; weak D call: TRBD1 (6 bases). Per the germline V gene, CDR1 is SGHTA and CDR2 is FQGNSA. The CDR3 covers 15 residues. Trimming removed 4 bases at V and 0 bases at J, with 13 bases between. The CDR3 DNA reads as TGTGCCAGCAGCTCACGACAGGTGAGCTCCTACGAGCAGTACTTC. This codes for CASSSRQVSSYEQYF. Supplemented by reference TRBV7-2 and TRBJ2-7, the full variable domain reads GAGVSQSPSNKVTEKGKDVELRCDPISGHTALYWYRQSLGQGLEFLIYFQGNSAPDKSGLPSDRFSAERTGGSVSTLTIQRTQQEDSAVYLCASSSRQVSSYEQYFGPGTRLTVT.

The V gene is TRBV10-3, the J gene TRBJ2-7; TRBD2 is a possible D gene (5 bases). The CDR3 is made up of 16 amino acids. V was shortened by 0 bases and J by 3 bases, with 15 bases between the two germline ends. Germline CDR1 ENHRY, CDR2 SYGVKD. CDR3 loop: CAISESGKGLFYEQYF. In DNA, the CDR3 is TGTGCCATCAGTGAGTCCGGGAAGGGCCTCTTCTACGAGCAGTACTTC.

The rearrangement joins TRBV7-9 to TRBJ2-3; the D gene is possibly TRBD1 (5 bases). Germline V gene lookup returns CDR1 SEHNR and CDR2 FQNEAQ (reference sequence). The V end was cut by 2 bases, the J end by 4 bases, with 13 bases between. The CDR3 spans 15 residues. The CDR3 DNA follows: TGTGCCAGCAGCTTACTTCCCAGGGAACCAGATACGCAGTATTTT. Translation gives CASSLLPREPDTQYF.

The V call is TRBV4-1, the J call TRBJ1-4; weak D call: TRBD1 (6 bases). The germline V gene encodes CDR1 MGHRA and CDR2 YSYEKL. Trimming pared 4 bases from V and 4 bases from J, leaving 10 bases between. This CDR3 has 14 residues. CDR3 in DNA: TGCGCCAGCAGCCGGGGGGCGATTAATGAAAAACTGTTTTTT. It codes for CASSRGAINEKLFF.

A word on this clone: This same CDR3 is encoded by further DNA sequences in the sample. The genes are TRBV6-1 and TRBJ2-1; D might be TRBD2 (5 bases). The CDR3 is 15 amino acids. Germline CDR1 MNHNS, CDR2 SASEGT. Trimming stripped 5 bases from V and 0 bases from J, with 11 bases between. The CDR3 is CASSPRGSSYNEQFF. As DNA, the CDR3 is TGTGCCAGCAGTCCGCGTGGGAGCTCCTACAATGAGCAGTTCTTC.

The genes are TRBV28 and TRBJ2-1; 8 bases map to TRBD2. V lost 3 bases to trimming and J lost 3 bases; unmatched junction nucleotides: 4. The germline CDR1 and CDR2 sequences are MDHEN and SYDVKM. CDR3 length equals 15 residues. The CDR3 bases are TGTGCCAGCAGTTTCCAACTAGCGGTCTACAATGAGCAGTTCTTC. As protein: CASSFQLAVYNEQFF.

About this clone itself: Different DNA sequences within this sample yield the same CDR3. This sequence joins TRBV2 and TRBJ2-3; D uncertain. The CDR3 is made up of 12 amino acids. Between the trimmed V and J ends, which lost 2 bases and 4 bases, there was a span of 4 bases. The V gene's germline CDR1 is SNHLY and CDR2 FYNNEI. The CDR3 loop reads CASSESSDTQYF. The CDR3 nucleotides are TGTGCCAGCAGTGAATCGTCAGATACGCAGTATTTT.

The chain combines TRBV7-3 with TRBJ1-1; TRBD1 agrees at 9 bases. Germline V lookup: CDR1 SGHTA, CDR2 FQGTGA. This CDR3 spans 14 amino acids. V shed 2 bases, J shed 5 bases, and the junction held 3 bases outside the gene matches. DNA of the CDR3: TGTGCCAGCAGCTTATTCGGACAGGGGACTGAAGCTTTCTTT. Protein: CASSLFGQGTEAFF.

The genes are TRBV2 and TRBJ2-3, with TRBD2 matching over 7 bases. Germline V gene data show CDR1 as SNHLY and CDR2 as FYNNEI. This CDR3 has 16 residues. After removal of 10 bases from V and 7 bases from J, the junction contained 20 bases not matched to a gene. Here the CDR3 DNA reads TGTGCCACCCAGGGAGGACTAGACCCCAAAACGAATACGCAGTATTTT. Its protein is CATQGGLDPKTNTQYF.

The chain recombines TRBV7-3 with TRBJ2-2; D unresolved. Germline-derived CDR1 and CDR2 are SGHTA and FQGTGA. V was shortened by 1 base and J by 1 base, with 10 bases between the two germline ends. The CDR3 length is 16 residues. The CDR3 here is CASSLMAKGNTGELFF. CDR3 sequence (DNA): TGTGCCAGCAGCTTAATGGCGAAAGGGAACACCGGGGAGCTGTTTTTT.

This clone came up once. The V and J genes are TRBV15 and TRBJ2-1; possibly TRBD1 for D (5 bases). CDR3 length: 13 residues. Trimming stripped 1 base from V and 8 bases from J, with 9 bases between. CDR1 LNHNV and CDR2 YYDKDF come from the germline V gene (reference sequence). CDR3 in DNA: TGTGCCACCAGCAGAGTCTACAGGCATGAGCAGTTCTTC. The encoded protein is CATSRVYRHEQFF.

The rearrangement links TRBV7-9 to TRBJ1-2; 9 bases are a match to TRBD1. CDR1 SEHNR and CDR2 FQNEAQ come from the germline V gene (reference sequence). V shed 2 bases, J shed 8 bases, and the junction held 6 bases outside the gene matches. This CDR3 has 14 amino acids. Written as DNA, the CDR3 is TGTGCCAGCAGCTTACCGGGACAGGGATCGGGCTACACCTTC. This codes for CASSLPGQGSGYTF.

A few counts support this clone. The V gene is TRBV6-1, the J gene TRBJ2-1; 7 positions agree with TRBD2. Looked up from germline, CDR1 is MNHNS and CDR2 is SASEGT. The CDR3 length is 15 residues. Unmatched junction bases numbered 4, after V lost 5 bases and J lost 0 bases. The CDR3: CASSWGGSSYNEQFF. CDR3 coding DNA: TGTGCCAGCAGTTGGGGCGGGAGCTCCTACAATGAGCAGTTCTTC.

The J gene is TRBJ1-4, the V gene TRBV5-5; 7 bases are a match to TRBD1. This CDR3 region has 15 residues. The V gene end was trimmed by 2 bases and the J gene end by 7 bases; junction bases not matched to a gene: 8. Per germline, CDR1 SGHKS and CDR2 YYEKEE (reference sequence). CDR3 amino acids: CASSLQDRETEKLFF. Here the CDR3 DNA reads TGTGCCAGCAGCTTACAAGACAGGGAGACTGAAAAACTGTTTTTT.

The V and J genes are TRBV11-2 and TRBJ2-7; TRBD2 is a possible D gene (5 bases). Trimming removed 4 bases from V and 0 bases from J, with 10 bases in between. Germline V gene data show CDR1 as SGHAT and CDR2 as FQNNGV. The length of the CDR3 is 14 residues. CDR3 residues: CASSSGLSSYEQYF. The CDR3 DNA follows: TGTGCCAGCAGCTCCGGACTGAGCTCCTACGAGCAGTACTTC.

The gene calls are TRBV28 and TRBJ2-1; maybe TRBD2 (5 bases). The germline V gene encodes CDR1 MDHEN and CDR2 SYDVKM. Between the trimmed V and J ends, which lost 2 bases and 6 bases, there was a span of 14 bases. The CDR3 covers 15 residues. The CDR3 region has the DNA TGTGCCAGCAGTTTACGAACCTGGGCGGGCAATGAGCAGTTCTTC. Its protein is CASSLRTWAGNEQFF.

Turning to this clone: Other DNA sequences within the sample encode an identical CDR3. The CDR3 region has the DNA TGTGCCAGCAGCTTCAGCGGCTCCTACAATGAGCAGTTCTTC. It specifies CASSFSGSYNEQFF. This rearrangement joins TRBV7-2 to TRBJ2-1; D perhaps matches TRBD2 (5 bases). This CDR3 spans 14 amino acids. Germline V CDR1 and CDR2: SGHTA, FQGNSA. Between the trimmed V and J ends, which lost 3 bases and 0 bases, there was a span of 6 bases. Supplemented by reference TRBV7-2 and TRBJ2-1, the full variable domain reads GAGVSQSPSNKVTEKGKDVELRCDPISGHTALYWYRQSLGQGLEFLIYFQGNSAPDKSGLPSDRFSAERTGGSVSTLTIQRTQQEDSAVYLCASSFSGSYNEQFFGPGTRLTVL.

This chain uses TRBV6-5 with TRBJ2-7; D remains unclear. This CDR3 spans 15 amino acids. V was shortened by 6 bases and J by 0 bases, with 15 bases between the two germline ends. CDR1 MNHEY and CDR2 SVGAGI come from the germline V gene. The DNA for the CDR3 is TGTGCCAGCAGCAGAACACAAACCAGCTCCTACGAGCAGTACTTC. It yields the protein CASSRTQTSSYEQYF.

The chain links TRBV5-4 to TRBJ2-3; no clear D. This CDR3 has 17 residues. The ends were cut back, 0 bases at V and 0 bases at J, with 14 bases in the middle. The germline V gene has CDR1 SGHNT and CDR2 YYREEE (reference sequence). CDR3 sequence reads: CASSLDPGATSTDTQYF. The CDR3 nucleotides read TGTGCCAGCAGCTTGGACCCGGGCGCTACTAGCACAGATACGCAGTATTTT.

The rearrangement links TRBV7-2 to TRBJ2-2; TRBD2 is a possible D gene (6 bases). From germline, CDR1 is SGHTA and CDR2 FQGNSA. CDR3 length: 15 amino acids. V was pared by 2 bases and J by 4 bases, with 11 bases between. As DNA, the CDR3 is TGTGCCAGCAGCTTAACGACTAGTTTCACCGGGGAGCTGTTTTTT. This sequence encodes CASSLTTSFTGELFF. The whole variable domain, remainder taken from reference TRBV7-2 and TRBJ2-2, is GAGVSQSPSNKVTEKGKDVELRCDPISGHTALYWYRQSLGQGLEFLIYFQGNSAPDKSGLPSDRFSAERTGGSVSTLTIQRTQQEDSAVYLCASSLTTSFTGELFFGEGSRLTVL.

CDR3: CASSPNSGNAGETQYF. In DNA form, the CDR3 reads TGTGCCAGCTCACCTAACAGCGGGAACGCGGGAGAGACCCAGTACTTC. The gene calls are TRBV18 and TRBJ2-5; TRBD2 matches at 7 bases. CDR3 size: 16 residues. V was clipped by 3 bases and J by 4 bases; unmatched bases: 11. Per germline, CDR1 KGHSH and CDR2 LQKENI.

J is TRBJ1-2 and V is TRBV10-3; D call uncertain. V was trimmed by 3 bases and J by 3 bases, leaving 8 bases between them. The length of the CDR3 is 13 residues. CDR1 and CDR2 from the germline V gene are ENHRY and SYGVKD. As DNA, the CDR3 is TGTGCCATCAGTGATGTCCGCGACTATGGCTACACCTTC. Translating gives CAISDVRDYGYTF.

V usage is TRBV29-1 and J usage is TRBJ2-5, with 12 nucleotides matching TRBD2. This CDR3 contains 14 residues. The germline V gene has CDR1 SQVTM and CDR2 ANQGSEA. J gave up 5 bases and V 3 bases, and 4 bases lay outside the gene matches. CDR3 loop: CSVETSGSGETQYF. CDR3 in DNA: TGCAGCGTTGAGACTAGCGGGAGTGGGGAGACCCAGTACTTC.

The chain uses TRBV6-1 and TRBJ1-5, with a possible D match to TRBD1 (5 bases). The CDR3 has 15 amino acids. Between the trimmed V and J ends, which lost 3 bases and 4 bases, there was a span of 13 bases. CDR1 MNHNS and CDR2 SASEGT come from the germline V gene. The DNA for the CDR3 is TGTGCCAGCAGTGAGCCGGCAGGGAGGAATCAGCCCCAGCATTTT. It translates to CASSEPAGRNQPQHF.

Details on this clone: At the DNA level, this CDR3 is encoded by other sequences in the same sample as well. The chain is built from TRBV4-3 and TRBJ2-3; tentatively, D is TRBD2 (6 bases). Between the trimmed V and J ends, which lost 1 base and 5 bases, there was a span of 7 bases. The CDR3 extends over 13 amino acids. Germline CDR1 LGHNA, CDR2 YSLEER. The CDR3 loop is CASSQGRGDTQYF. The CDR3, as DNA: TGCGCCAGCAGCCAAGGGAGGGGAGATACGCAGTATTTT.

This clone was observed a single time. The sample carries other DNA sequences with the same CDR3. The rearrangement uses TRBV5-4 and TRBJ2-7; a possible D gene is TRBD2 (7 bases). There are 15 residues in the CDR3. Trimming cost V 0 bases and J 0 bases, with 10 bases left between them. Germline CDR1 reads SGHNT; CDR2 reads YYREEE (reference sequence). The CDR3 loop is CASSLEGGSSYEQYF. In nucleotides, the CDR3 is TGTGCCAGCAGCTTGGAGGGGGGGAGCTCCTACGAGCAGTACTTC. Full variable domain (rest looked up from reference TRBV5-4 and TRBJ2-7): ETGVTQSPTHLIKTRGQQVTLRCSSQSGHNTVSWYQQALGQGPQFIFQYYREEENGRGNFPPRFSGLQFPNYSSELNVNALELDDSALYLCASSLEGGSSYEQYFGPGTRLTVT.

This chain uses TRBV15 with TRBJ2-1; D call uncertain. V was pared by 0 bases and J by 12 bases, with 15 bases between. From germline, CDR1 is LNHNV and CDR2 YYDKDF (reference sequence). CDR3 length: 14 residues. The chain's CDR3 is CATSRDPGATGQFF. CDR3 sequence (DNA): TGTGCCACCAGCAGAGATCCCGGAGCAACGGGGCAGTTCTTC.